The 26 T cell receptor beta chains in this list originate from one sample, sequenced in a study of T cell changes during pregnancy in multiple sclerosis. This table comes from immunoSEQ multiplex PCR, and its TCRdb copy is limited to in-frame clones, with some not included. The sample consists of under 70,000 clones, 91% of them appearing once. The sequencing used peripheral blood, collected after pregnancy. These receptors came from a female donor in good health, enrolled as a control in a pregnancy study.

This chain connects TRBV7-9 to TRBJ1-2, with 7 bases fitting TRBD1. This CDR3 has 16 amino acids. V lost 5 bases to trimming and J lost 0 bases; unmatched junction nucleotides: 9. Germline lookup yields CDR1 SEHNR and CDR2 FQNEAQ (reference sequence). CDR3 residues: CASSVSGQPSNYGYTF. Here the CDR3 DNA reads TGTGCCAGCAGCGTTTCGGGACAGCCTTCTAACTATGGCTACACCTTC. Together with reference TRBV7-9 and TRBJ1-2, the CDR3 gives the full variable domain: DTGVSQNPRHKITKRGQNVTFRCDPISEHNRLYWYRQTLGQGPEFLTYFQNEAQLEKSRLLSDRFSAERPKGSFSTLEIQRTEQGDSAMYLCASSVSGQPSNYGYTFGSGTRLTVV.

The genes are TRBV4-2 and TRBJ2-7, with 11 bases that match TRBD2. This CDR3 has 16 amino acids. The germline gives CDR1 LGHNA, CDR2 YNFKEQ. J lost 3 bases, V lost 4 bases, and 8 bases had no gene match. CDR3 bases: TGTGCCAGCAGCCGGCAGGGGACTAGCGGTTTCTACGAGCAGTACTTC. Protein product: CASSRQGTSGFYEQYF.

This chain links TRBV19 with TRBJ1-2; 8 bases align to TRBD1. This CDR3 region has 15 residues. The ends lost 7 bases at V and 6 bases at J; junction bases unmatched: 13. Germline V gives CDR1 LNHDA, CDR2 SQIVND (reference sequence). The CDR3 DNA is TGTGCCAGTAACGTCGACGGACAGGGCCTGCATGGCTACACCTTC. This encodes CASNVDGQGLHGYTF.

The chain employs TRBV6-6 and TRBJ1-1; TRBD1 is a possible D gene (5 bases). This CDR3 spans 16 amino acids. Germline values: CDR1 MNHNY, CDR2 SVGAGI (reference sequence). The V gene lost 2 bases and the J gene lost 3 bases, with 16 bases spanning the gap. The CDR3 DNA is TGTGCCAGCAGTTACGTAAGGGTAAGGGGTGACACTGAAGCTTTCTTT. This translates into CASSYVRVRGDTEAFF.

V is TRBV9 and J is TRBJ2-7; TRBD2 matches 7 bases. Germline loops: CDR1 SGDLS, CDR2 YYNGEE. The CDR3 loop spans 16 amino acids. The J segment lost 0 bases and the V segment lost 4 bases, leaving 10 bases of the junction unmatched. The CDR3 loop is CASSPRMGGSSYEQYF. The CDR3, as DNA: TGTGCCAGCAGCCCCCGGATGGGGGGGAGCTCCTACGAGCAGTACTTC. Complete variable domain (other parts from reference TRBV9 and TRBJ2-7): DSGVTQTPKHLITATGQRVTLRCSPRSGDLSVYWYQQSLDQGLQFLIQYYNGEERAKGNILERFSAQQFPDLHSELNLSSLELGDSALYFCASSPRMGGSSYEQYFGPGTRLTVT.

CDR3 residues: CASRRTGSWDTIYF. The CDR3, as DNA: TGTGCCAGTAGGCGAACGGGTTCTTGGGACACCATATATTTT. J is TRBJ1-3 and V is TRBV19; no reliable D call. Germline loops: CDR1 LNHDA, CDR2 SQIVND (reference sequence). CDR3 length: 14 residues. V was cut by 6 bases and J by 8 bases, with 17 bases left in between.

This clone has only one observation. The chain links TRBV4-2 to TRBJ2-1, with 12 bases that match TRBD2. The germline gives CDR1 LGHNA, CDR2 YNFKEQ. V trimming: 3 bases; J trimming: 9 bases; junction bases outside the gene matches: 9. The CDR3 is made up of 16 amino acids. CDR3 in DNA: TGTGCCAGCAGCCATGTGCCGGGACTAGCGGGTCCTGAGCAGTTCTTC. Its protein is CASSHVPGLAGPEQFF.

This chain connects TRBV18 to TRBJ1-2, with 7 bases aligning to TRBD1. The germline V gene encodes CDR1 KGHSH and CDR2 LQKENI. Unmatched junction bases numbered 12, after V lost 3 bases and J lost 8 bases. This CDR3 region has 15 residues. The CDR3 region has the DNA TGTGCCAGCTCACCTGTCGTACAGGGGACGGAGGGCTACACCTTC. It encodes CASSPVVQGTEGYTF. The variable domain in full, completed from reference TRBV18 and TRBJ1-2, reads NAGVMQNPRHLVRRRGQEARLRCSPMKGHSHVYWYRQLPEEGLKFMVYLQKENIIDESGMPKERFSAEFPKEGPSILRIQQVVRGDSAAYFCASSPVVQGTEGYTFGSGTRLTVV.

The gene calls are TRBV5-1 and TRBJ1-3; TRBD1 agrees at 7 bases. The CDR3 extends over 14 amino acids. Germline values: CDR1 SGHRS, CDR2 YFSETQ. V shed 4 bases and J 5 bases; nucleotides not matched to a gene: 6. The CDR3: CASSATGDRNTIYF. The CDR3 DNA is TGCGCCAGCAGCGCAACAGGGGACCGAAACACCATATATTTT.

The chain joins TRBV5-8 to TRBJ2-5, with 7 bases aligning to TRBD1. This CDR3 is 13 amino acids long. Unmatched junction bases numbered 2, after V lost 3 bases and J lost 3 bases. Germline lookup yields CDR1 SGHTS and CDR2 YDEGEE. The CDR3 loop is CASSWDSEETQYF. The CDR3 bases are TGTGCCAGCAGCTGGGACAGTGAAGAGACCCAGTACTTC.

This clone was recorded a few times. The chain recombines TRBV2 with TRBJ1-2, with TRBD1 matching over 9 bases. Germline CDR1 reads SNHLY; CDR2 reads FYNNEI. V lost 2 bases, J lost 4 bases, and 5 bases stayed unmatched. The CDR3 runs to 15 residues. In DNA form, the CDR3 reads TGTGCCAGCAGTGAACAGGACAGGGGCCGCTATGGCTACACCTTC. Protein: CASSEQDRGRYGYTF.

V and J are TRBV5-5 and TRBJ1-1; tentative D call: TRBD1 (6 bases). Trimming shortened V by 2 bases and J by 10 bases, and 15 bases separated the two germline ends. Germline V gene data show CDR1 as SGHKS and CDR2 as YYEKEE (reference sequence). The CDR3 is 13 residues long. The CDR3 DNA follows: TGTGCCAGCAGCTTAGCAGGGGAGGGCGGAGCTTTCTTT. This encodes CASSLAGEGGAFF.

The CDR3 bases are TGTGCCAGCAGCTTAGGGGGTAGCGGGGGCGGGGCAGATACGCAGTATTTT. This sequence encodes CASSLGGSGGGADTQYF. The chain recombines TRBV11-3 with TRBJ2-3, with TRBD2 identical over 9 bases. Germline V gene data show CDR1 as SGHNT and CDR2 as YENEEA. CDR3 length: 17 amino acids. J lost 4 bases, V lost 1 base, and 9 bases had no gene match.

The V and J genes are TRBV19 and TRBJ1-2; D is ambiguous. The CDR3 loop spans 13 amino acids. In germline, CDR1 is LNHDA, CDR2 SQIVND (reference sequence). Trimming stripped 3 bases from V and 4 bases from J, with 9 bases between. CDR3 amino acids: CASSMVAPYGYTF. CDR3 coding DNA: TGTGCCAGTAGTATGGTGGCACCCTATGGCTACACCTTC.

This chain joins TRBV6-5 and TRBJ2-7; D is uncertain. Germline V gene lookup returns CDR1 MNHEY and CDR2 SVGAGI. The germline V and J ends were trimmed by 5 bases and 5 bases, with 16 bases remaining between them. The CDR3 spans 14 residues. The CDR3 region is CASSPDGFLNEQYF. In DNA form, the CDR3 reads TGTGCCAGCAGTCCCGACGGGTTTTTGAACGAGCAGTACTTC.

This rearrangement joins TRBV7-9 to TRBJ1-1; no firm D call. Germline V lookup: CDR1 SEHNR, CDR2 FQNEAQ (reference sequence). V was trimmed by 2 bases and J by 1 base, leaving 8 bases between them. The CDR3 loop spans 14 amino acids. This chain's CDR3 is CASSLQGGNTEAFF. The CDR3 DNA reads TGTGCCAGCAGCTTACAAGGAGGGAACACTGAAGCTTTCTTT.

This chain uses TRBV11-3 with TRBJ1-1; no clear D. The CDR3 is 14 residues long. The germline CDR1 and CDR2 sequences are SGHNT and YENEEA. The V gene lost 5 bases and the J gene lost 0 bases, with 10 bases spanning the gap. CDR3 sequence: CASSPQVMNTEAFF. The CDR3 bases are TGTGCCAGCAGCCCCCAGGTGATGAACACTGAAGCTTTCTTT.

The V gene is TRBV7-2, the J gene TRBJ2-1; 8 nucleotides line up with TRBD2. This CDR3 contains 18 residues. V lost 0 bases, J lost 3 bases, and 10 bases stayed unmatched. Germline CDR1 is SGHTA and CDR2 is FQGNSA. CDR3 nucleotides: TGTGCCAGCAGCTTAGCGGGCAGGCGGCGGGGGGTCTACAATGAGCAGTTCTTC. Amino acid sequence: CASSLAGRRRGVYNEQFF. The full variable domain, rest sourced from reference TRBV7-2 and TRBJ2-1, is GAGVSQSPSNKVTEKGKDVELRCDPISGHTALYWYRQSLGQGLEFLIYFQGNSAPDKSGLPSDRFSAERTGGSVSTLTIQRTQQEDSAVYLCASSLAGRRRGVYNEQFFGPGTRLTVL.

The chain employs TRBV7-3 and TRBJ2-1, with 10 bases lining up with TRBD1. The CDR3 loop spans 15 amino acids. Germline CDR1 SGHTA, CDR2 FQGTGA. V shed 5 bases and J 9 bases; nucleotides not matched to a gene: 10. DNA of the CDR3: TGTGCCAGCAGCACATCCGGGACAGGGGCGGCTGAGCAGTTCTTC. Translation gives CASSTSGTGAAEQFF.

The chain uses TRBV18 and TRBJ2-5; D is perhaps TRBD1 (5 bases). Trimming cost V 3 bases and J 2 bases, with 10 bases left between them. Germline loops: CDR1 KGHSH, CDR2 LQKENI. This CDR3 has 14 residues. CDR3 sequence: CASSPTANQETQYF. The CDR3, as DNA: TGTGCCAGCTCACCGACAGCGAATCAAGAGACCCAGTACTTC.

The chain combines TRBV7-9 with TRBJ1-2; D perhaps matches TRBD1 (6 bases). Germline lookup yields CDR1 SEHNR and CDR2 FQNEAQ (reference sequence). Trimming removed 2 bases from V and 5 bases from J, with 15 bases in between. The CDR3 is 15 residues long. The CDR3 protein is CASSLTQGNEYGYTF. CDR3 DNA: TGTGCCAGCAGCTTAACGCAGGGGAATGAATATGGCTACACCTTC.

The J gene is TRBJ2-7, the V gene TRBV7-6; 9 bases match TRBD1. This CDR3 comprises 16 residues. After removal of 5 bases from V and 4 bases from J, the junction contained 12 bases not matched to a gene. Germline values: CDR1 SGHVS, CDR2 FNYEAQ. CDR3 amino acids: CASSQISGTGSYEQYF. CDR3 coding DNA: TGTGCCAGCAGCCAAATCTCCGGGACAGGGTCGTACGAGCAGTACTTC. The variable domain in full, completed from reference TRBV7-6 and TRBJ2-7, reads GAGVSQSPRYKVTKRGQDVALRCDPISGHVSLYWYRQALGQGPEFLTYFNYEAQQDKSGLPNDRFSAERPEGSISTLTIQRTEQRDSAMYRCASSQISGTGSYEQYFGPGTRLTVT.

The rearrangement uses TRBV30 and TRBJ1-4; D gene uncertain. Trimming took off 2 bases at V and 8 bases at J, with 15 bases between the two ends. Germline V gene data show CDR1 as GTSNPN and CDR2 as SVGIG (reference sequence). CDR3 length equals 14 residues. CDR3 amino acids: CAWSPSRSGEKLFF. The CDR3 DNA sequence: TGTGCCTGGAGTCCCTCCAGGTCCGGAGAAAAACTGTTTTTT. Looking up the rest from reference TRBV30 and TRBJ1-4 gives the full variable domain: SQTIHQWPATLVQPVGSPLSLECTVEGTSNPNLYWYRQAAGRGLQLLFYSVGIGQISSEVPQNLSASRPQDRQFILSSKKLLLSDSGFYLCAWSPSRSGEKLFFGSGTQLSVL.

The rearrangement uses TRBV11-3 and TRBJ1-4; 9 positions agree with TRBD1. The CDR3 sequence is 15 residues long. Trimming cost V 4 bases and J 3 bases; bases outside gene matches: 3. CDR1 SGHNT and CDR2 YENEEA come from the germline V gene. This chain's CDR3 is CASSSRTGANEKLFF. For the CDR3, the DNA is TGTGCCAGCAGCTCAAGGACAGGGGCTAATGAAAAACTGTTTTTT.

In DNA, the CDR3 is TGCGCCAGCAGCCAAGATTTCCAGGGTCTATCAGGAAATGAGCAGTTCTTC. Translated: CASSQDFQGLSGNEQFF. The chain links TRBV4-1 to TRBJ2-1, with D possibly TRBD1 on 5 matching bases. The CDR3 totals 17 residues. The V end was cut by 0 bases, the J end by 7 bases, with 19 bases between. From germline, CDR1 is MGHRA and CDR2 YSYEKL.

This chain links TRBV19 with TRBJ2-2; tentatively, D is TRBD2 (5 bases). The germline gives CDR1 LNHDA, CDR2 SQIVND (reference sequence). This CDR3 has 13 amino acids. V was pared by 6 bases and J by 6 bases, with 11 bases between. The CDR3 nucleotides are TGTGCCAGTAGATGGGGTAGCGCCGGGGAGCTGTTTTTT. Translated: CASRWGSAGELFF.